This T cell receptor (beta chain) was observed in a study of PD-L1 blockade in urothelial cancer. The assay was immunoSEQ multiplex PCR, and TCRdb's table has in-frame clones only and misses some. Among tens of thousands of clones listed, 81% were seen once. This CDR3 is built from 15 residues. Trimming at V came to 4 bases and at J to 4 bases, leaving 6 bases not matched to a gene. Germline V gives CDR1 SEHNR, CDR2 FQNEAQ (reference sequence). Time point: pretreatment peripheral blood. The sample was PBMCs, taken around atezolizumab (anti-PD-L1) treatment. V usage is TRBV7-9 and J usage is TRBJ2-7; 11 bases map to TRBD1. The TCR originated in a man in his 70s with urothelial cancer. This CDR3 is CASSSRTGGAYEQYF. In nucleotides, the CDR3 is TGTGCCAGCAGCTCAAGGACAGGGGGCGCGTACGAGCAGTACTTC.